Listed here are 6 T cell receptor beta chains from one sample, sequenced in a study of shared clonotypes between healthy human individuals. Data came from immunoSEQ multiplex PCR; TCRdb stores just in-frame clones and leaves some out. The sample holds 2 million to 2.5 million clones, 90% to 95% seen once. The sequencing input was naive CD4+ T cells from PBMCs. The subset here: CD45RA+ positively selected. The receptor source for this set is a young man in good health. Some clones in this sample may be carry-over from other donors' samples.

The V gene is TRBV2, the J gene TRBJ2-6; D gene unclear. The CDR3 consists of 15 residues. V lost 3 bases and J lost 10, with 16 bases in between. Germline CDR1 is SNHLY and CDR2 is FYNNEI. CDR3 nucleotide sequence: TGTGCCAGCAGTGATGAAAGATACCCCGTAAACGTCCTGACTTTC. Translated, it gives CASSDERYPVNVLTF.

This clone was picked up a small number of times. J is TRBJ2-2 and V is TRBV19; D not resolved. Germline V gene data show CDR1 as LNHDA and CDR2 as SQIVND (reference sequence). The CDR3 runs to 14 residues. The ends were cut back, 7 bases at V and 4 bases at J, with 13 bases in the middle. The CDR3 DNA reads TGTGCCAGTATCCAGACCCTGGGCACCGGGGAGCTGTTTTTT. Protein sequence: CASIQTLGTGELFF.

This clone is a singleton in its sample. DNA for the CDR3: TGCGCCAGCTACCGAGGACTAGCGGGAGGGCCAAGGGATACGCAGTATTTT. This translates into CASYRGLAGGPRDTQYF. The chain links TRBV5-1 to TRBJ2-3; 15 nucleotides agree with TRBD2. This CDR3 is built from 17 residues. Germline-derived CDR1 and CDR2 are SGHRS and YFSETQ. Germline trimming cut 7 bases from V and 6 bases from J; bases unmatched to any gene: 12.

The V gene is TRBV7-2, the J gene TRBJ2-4; D remains unclear. Trimming pared 5 bases from V and 3 bases from J, leaving 17 bases between. The length of the CDR3 is 16 residues. Germline V lookup: CDR1 SGHTA, CDR2 FQGNSA. The CDR3 DNA reads TGTGCCAGCAGCAAGCAATCCGTCTCTGACAAAAACATTCAGTACTTC. Its protein product is CASSKQSVSDKNIQYF.

The DNA of the CDR3 is TGTGCCAGCAGCTACTACAGGGAAGTCAATGAGCAGTTCTTC. As protein: CASSYYREVNEQFF. The gene calls are TRBV2 and TRBJ2-1, with D possibly being TRBD1 (6 bases). CDR3 size: 14 residues. V was cut by 6 bases and J by 6 bases, with 15 bases left in between. Per germline, CDR1 SNHLY and CDR2 FYNNEI.

In regard to this clone: This sample also contains other DNA sequences that code for the same CDR3. This chain connects TRBV11-2 to TRBJ1-1; D possibly corresponds to TRBD1 (5 bases). Germline V gene data show CDR1 as SGHAT and CDR2 as FQNNGV. This CDR3 comprises 14 residues. V was trimmed by 5 bases and J by 4 bases, leaving 14 bases between them. CDR3 DNA: TGTGCCAGCAGCCAAGGAGGGGCGGGCACTGAAGCTTTCTTT. Its protein is CASSQGGAGTEAFF.